This T cell receptor beta chain was found in a study of blood T cells in healthy people across ages. This clonotype was seen a few times. The V end was cut by 5 bases, the J end by 0 bases, with 14 bases between. CDR1 and CDR2 from the germline V gene are MNHEY and SMNVEV (reference sequence). This CDR3 is built from 16 residues. For the second PCR, which ran for about 6 to 11 cycles, a sample-barcoded 5' primer and a J-beta primer mix were used. MiXCR, run by TCRdb on the 5' RACE reads, gives a single entry per CDR3 protein. In the table there are 650,000 to 800,000 distinct CDR3 sequences, roughly 44% of which are singletons.

The chain joins TRBV27 to TRBJ2-1; possibly TRBD1 for D (5 bases). Sequencing was done on a sample of blood. This clonotype originated in a man in his 60s in good health. This CDR3 reads CASSPQTARSYNEQFF. CDR3 coding DNA: TGTGCCAGCAGTCCTCAGACAGCCCGCTCCTACAATGAGCAGTTCTTC.